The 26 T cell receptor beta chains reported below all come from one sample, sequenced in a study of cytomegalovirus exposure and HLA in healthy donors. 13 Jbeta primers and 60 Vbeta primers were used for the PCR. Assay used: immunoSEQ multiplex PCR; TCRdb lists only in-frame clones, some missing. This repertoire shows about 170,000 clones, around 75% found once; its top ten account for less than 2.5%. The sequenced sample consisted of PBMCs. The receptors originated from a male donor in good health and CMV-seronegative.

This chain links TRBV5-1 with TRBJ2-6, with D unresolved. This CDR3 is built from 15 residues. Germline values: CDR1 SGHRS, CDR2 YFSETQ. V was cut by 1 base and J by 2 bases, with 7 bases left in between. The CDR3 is CASSLNNPGANVLTF. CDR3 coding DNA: TGCGCCAGCAGCTTGAACAACCCTGGGGCCAACGTCCTGACTTTC.

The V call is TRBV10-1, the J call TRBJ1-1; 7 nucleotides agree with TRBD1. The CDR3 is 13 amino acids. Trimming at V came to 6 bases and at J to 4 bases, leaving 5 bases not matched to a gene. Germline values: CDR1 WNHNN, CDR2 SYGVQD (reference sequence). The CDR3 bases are TGCGCCAGCAGAGGGAACAGGGGCACTGAAGCTTTCTTT. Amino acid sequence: CASRGNRGTEAFF.

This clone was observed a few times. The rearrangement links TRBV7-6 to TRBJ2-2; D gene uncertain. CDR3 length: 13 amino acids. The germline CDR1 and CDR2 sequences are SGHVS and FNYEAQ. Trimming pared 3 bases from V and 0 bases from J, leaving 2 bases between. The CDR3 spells CASSFTNTGELFF. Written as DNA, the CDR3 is TGTGCCAGCAGCTTTACGAACACCGGGGAGCTGTTTTTT.

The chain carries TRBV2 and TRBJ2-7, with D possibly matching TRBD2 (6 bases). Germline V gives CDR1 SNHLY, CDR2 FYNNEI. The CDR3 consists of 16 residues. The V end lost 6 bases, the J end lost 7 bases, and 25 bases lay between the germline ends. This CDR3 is CASRGDGGAGFQEQYF. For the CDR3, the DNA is TGTGCCAGCAGAGGAGACGGAGGGGCGGGTTTTCAGGAGCAGTACTTC. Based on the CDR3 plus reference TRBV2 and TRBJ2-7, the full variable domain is EPEVTQTPSHQVTQMGQEVILRCVPISNHLYFYWYRQILGQKVEFLVSFYNNEISEKSEIFDDQFSVERPDGSNFTLKIRSTKLEDSAMYFCASRGDGGAGFQEQYFGPGTRLTVT.

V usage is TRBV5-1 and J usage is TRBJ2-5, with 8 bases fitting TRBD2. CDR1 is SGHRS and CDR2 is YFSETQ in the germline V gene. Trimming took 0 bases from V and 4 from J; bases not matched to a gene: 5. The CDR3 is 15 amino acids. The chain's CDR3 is CASSLVGGGRETQYF. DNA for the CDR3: TGCGCCAGCAGCTTGGTCGGGGGGGGGCGAGAGACCCAGTACTTC.

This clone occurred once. In nucleotides, the CDR3 is TGCGCCAGCAGGGTTTTTGGCACAGGGTTGCTGTTTTTT. Residues: CASRVFGTGLLFF. The chain employs TRBV5-1 and TRBJ2-2; possibly TRBD1 for D (6 bases). The V and J ends lost 5 bases and 13 bases respectively, with 18 bases between them. The germline CDR1 and CDR2 sequences are SGHRS and YFSETQ. The CDR3 totals 13 residues.

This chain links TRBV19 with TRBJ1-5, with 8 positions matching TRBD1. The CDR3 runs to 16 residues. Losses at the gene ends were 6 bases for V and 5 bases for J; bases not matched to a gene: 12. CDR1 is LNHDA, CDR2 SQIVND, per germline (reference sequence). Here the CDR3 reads CASSFDTGGWDQPQHF. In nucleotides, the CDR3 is TGTGCCAGTAGCTTCGATACAGGGGGATGGGATCAGCCCCAGCATTTT.

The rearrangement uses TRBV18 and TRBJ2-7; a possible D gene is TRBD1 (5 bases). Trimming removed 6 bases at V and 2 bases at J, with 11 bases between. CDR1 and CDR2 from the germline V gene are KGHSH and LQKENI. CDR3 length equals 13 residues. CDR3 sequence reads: CASSQAGTYEQYF. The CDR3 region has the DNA TGTGCCAGCTCCCAGGCAGGGACCTACGAGCAGTACTTC.

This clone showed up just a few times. The CDR3 DNA reads as TGTGCCAGCAGTGAAGGGTTCAGTGCTGCGGACACCGGGGAGCTGTTTTTT. Its protein product is CASSEGFSAADTGELFF. V is TRBV6-1 and J is TRBJ2-2; the D is unclear. CDR3 length: 17 residues. Germline loops: CDR1 MNHNS, CDR2 SASEGT. Trimming pared 1 base from V and 3 bases from J, leaving 15 bases between.

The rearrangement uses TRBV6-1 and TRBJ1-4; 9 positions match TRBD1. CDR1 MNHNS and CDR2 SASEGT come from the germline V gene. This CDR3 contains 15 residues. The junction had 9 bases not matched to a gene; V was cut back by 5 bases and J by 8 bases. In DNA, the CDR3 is TGTGCCAGCAGTACTAACAGGGGGCAGGGCGAAAAACTGTTTTTT. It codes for CASSTNRGQGEKLFF.

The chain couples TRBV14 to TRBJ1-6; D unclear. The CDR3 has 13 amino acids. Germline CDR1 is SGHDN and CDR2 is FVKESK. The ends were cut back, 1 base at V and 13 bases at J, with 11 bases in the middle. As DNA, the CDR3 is TGTGCCAGCAGCCAAGTGGTCGCGTCCCCCCTCCACTTT. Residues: CASSQVVASPLHF.

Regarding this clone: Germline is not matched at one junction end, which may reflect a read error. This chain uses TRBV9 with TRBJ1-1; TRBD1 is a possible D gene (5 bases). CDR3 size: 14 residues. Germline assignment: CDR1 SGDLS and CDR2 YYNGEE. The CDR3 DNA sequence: TGTGCCAGCAGCGAGCAGGGAGGGGTCACTGGAGCTTTCTTT. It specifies CASSEQGGVTGAFF. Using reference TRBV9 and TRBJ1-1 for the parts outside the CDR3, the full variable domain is DSGVTQTPKHLITATGQRVTLRCSPRSGDLSVYWYQQSLDQGLQFLIQYYNGEERAKGNILERFSAQQFPDLHSELNLSSLELGDSALYFCASSEQGGVTGAFFGQGTRLTVV.

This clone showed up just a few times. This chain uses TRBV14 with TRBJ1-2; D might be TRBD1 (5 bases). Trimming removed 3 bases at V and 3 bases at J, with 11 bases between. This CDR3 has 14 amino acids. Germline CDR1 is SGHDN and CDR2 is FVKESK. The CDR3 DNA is TGTGCCAGCAGCCATCGCCGGGACTACTATGGCTACACCTTC. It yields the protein CASSHRRDYYGYTF. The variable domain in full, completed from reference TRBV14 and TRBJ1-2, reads EAGVTQFPSHSVIEKGQTVTLRCDPISGHDNLYWYRRVMGKEIKFLLHFVKESKQDESGMPNNRFLAERTGGTYSTLKVQPAELEDSGVYFCASSHRRDYYGYTFGSGTRLTVV.

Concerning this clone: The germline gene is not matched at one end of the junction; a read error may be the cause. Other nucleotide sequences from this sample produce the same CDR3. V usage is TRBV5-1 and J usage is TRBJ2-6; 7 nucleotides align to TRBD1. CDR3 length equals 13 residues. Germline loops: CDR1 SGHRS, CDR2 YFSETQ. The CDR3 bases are TGCGCCAGCAGTCTTGAGGGGGCCAACGTCCTAACTTTC. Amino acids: CASSLEGANVLTF.

CDR3 nucleotides: TGCGCCAGCAGCCCCCAGGCAGGGGGCTACAATGAGCAGTTCTTC. Translating gives CASSPQAGGYNEQFF. V is TRBV4-3 and J is TRBJ2-1, with 7 bases fitting TRBD1. V shed 4 bases and J 3 bases; nucleotides not matched to a gene: 6. Germline V lookup: CDR1 LGHNA, CDR2 YSLEER. The CDR3 runs to 15 residues.

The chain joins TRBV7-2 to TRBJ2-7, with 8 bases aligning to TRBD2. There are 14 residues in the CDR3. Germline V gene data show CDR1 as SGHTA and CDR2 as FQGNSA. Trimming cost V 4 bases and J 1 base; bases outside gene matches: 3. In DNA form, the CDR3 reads TGTGCCAGCAGCTCGCGGGGGGAGTCCTACGAGCAGTACTTC. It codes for CASSSRGESYEQYF.

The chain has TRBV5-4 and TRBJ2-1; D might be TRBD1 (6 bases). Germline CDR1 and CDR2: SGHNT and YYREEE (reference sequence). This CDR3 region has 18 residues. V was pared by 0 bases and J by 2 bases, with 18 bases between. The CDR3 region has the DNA TGTGCCAGCAGCTTGGTGAGGGGGAGTCTCACTACCTACAATGAGCAGTTCTTC. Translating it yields CASSLVRGSLTTYNEQFF.

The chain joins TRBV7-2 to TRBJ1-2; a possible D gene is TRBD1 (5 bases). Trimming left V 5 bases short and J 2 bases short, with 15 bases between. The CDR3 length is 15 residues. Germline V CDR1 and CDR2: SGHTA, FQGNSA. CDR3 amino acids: CASSRVARANYGYTF. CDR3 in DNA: TGTGCCAGCAGCCGAGTCGCCAGGGCCAACTATGGCTACACCTTC.

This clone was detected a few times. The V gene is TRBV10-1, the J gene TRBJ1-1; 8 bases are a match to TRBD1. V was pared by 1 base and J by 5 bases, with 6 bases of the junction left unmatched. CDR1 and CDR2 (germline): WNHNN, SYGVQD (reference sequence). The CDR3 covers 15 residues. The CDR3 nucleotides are TGCGCCAGCAGTGAGTATAGGACAGGGAGGACTGAAGCTTTCTTT. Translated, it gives CASSEYRTGRTEAFF.

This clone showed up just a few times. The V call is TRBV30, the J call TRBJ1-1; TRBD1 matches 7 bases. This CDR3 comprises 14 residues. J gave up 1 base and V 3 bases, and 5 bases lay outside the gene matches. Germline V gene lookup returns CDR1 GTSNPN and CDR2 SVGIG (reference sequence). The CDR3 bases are TGTGCCTGGAGGAAGGACAGGCGGAACACTGAAGCTTTCTTT. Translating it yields CAWRKDRRNTEAFF.

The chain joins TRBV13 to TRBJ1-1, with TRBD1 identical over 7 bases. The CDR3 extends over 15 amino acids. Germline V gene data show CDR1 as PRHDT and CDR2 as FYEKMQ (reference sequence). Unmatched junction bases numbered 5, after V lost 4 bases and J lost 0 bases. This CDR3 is CASSSQTGVNTEAFF. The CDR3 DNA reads TGTGCCAGCAGCTCCCAAACAGGGGTGAACACTGAAGCTTTCTTT.

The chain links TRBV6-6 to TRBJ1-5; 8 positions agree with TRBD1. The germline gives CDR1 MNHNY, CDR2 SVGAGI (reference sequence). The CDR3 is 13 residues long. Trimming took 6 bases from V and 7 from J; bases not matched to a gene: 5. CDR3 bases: TGTGCCAGCAGAGGACAGGGTGGACAGCCCCAGCATTTT. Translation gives CASRGQGGQPQHF.

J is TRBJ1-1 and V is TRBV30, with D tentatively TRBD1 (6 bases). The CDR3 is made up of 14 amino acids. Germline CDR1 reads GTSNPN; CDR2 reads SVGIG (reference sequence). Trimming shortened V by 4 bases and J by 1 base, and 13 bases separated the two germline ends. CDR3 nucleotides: TGTGCCTGGATGACAGGAGCCCCGAACACTGAAGCTTTCTTT. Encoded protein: CAWMTGAPNTEAFF.

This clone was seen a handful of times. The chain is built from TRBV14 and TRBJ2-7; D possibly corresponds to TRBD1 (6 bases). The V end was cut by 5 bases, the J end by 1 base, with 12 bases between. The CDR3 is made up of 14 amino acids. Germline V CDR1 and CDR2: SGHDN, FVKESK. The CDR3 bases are TGTGCCAGCAGCTCTAGGACAGATTCCTACGAGCAGTACTTC. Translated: CASSSRTDSYEQYF. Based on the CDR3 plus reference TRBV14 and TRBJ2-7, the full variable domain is EAGVTQFPSHSVIEKGQTVTLRCDPISGHDNLYWYRRVMGKEIKFLLHFVKESKQDESGMPNNRFLAERTGGTYSTLKVQPAELEDSGVYFCASSSRTDSYEQYFGPGTRLTVT.

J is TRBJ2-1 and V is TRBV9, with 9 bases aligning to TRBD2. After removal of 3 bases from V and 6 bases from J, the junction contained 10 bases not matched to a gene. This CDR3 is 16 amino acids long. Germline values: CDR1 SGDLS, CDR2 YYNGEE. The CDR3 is CASSARSLAGLNEQFF. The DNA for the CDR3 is TGTGCCAGCAGCGCGCGTAGTCTAGCGGGGCTCAATGAGCAGTTCTTC.

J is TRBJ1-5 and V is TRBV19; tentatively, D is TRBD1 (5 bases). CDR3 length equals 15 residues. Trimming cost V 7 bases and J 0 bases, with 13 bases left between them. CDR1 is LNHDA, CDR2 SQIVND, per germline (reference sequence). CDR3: CASTPGRGSNQPQHF. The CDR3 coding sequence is TGTGCCAGTACCCCAGGGCGGGGTAGCAATCAGCCCCAGCATTTT.